This T cell receptor beta chain stems from a study of T cells in Graves' hyperthyroidism and ophthalmopathy. RNA transcripts were the template for amplifying TCR beta CDR3 regions. An initial round of RT-PCR targeting the TCR CDR3 relied on the HTBI primer set. TCRdb itself ran the multiplex PCR reads through MiXCR, one entry per CDR3 protein. Among 500,000 to 600,000 distinct CDR3 sequences listed, just under 20% were seen once. This CDR3 is 15 amino acids long. V shed 8 bases and J shed 0 bases, with 17 bases lying between them. The V gene's germline CDR1 is GTSNPN and CDR2 SVGIG (reference sequence). Ophthalmopathy cases scored 3 or more on the Clinical Activity Score and 4 or more on NOSPECS grade, with duration below 3 months. Clinical symptoms, serum thyroxine and TRAb, thyroid ultrasound and orbital computed tomography together formed the diagnostic basis.

This receptor was taken from a man aged 35-49 years with Graves' ophthalmopathy. The sequenced sample consisted of blood. The chain couples TRBV30 to TRBJ1-3; the D is unclear. CDR3 coding DNA: TGTGCCAGTAGTAACAAGGGCTTCTCTGGAAACACCATATATTTT. The encoded protein is CASSNKGFSGNTIYF. The full variable domain, rest sourced from reference TRBV30 and TRBJ1-3, is SQTIHQWPATLVQPVGSPLSLECTVEGTSNPNLYWYRQAAGRGLQLLFYSVGIGQISSEVPQNLSASRPQDRQFILSSKKLLLSDSGFYLCASSNKGFSGNTIYFGEGSWLTVV.